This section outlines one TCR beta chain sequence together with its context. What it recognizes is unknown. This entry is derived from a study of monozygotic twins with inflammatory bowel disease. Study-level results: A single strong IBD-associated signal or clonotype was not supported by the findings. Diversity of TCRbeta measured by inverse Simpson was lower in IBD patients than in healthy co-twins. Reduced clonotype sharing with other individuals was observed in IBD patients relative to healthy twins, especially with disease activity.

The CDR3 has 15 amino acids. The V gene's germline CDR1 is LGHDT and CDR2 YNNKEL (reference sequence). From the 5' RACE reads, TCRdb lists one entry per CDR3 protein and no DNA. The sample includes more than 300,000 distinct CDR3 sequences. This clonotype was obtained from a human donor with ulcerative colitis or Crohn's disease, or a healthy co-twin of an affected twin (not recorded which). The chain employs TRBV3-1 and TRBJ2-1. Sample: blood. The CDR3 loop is CASSLVSYPNYEQFF.